The 3 T cell receptor beta chains below come from one sample, sequenced in a study of blood T cells in healthy people across ages. It was with a sample-barcoded 5' primer and a J-beta primer mix that a second PCR of roughly 6 to 12 cycles was run. A single record per CDR3 protein comes from TCRdb applying MiXCR to the 5' RACE reads. The table lists 1.8 million or so distinct CDR3 sequences, 35% to 50% of them singletons. Sequenced material: blood. The receptors shown here come from a human donor in good health.

The table lists this clonotype with a few counts. The CDR3 bases are TGTGCCAGCAGCTTAATTCCGGACACCGTTACTGAAAAACTGTTTTTT. This sequence encodes CASSLIPDTVTEKLFF. The rearrangement links TRBV11-2 to TRBJ1-4; the D gene is possibly TRBD1 (5 bases). V was cut by 2 bases and J by 7 bases, with 17 bases left in between. Germline loops: CDR1 SGHAT, CDR2 FQNNGV. This CDR3 contains 16 residues.

V gene TRBV5-1 combines with J gene TRBJ2-3; 11 nucleotides line up with TRBD2. CDR1 and CDR2 (germline): SGHRS, YFSETQ. Trimming took 4 bases from V and 2 from J; bases not matched to a gene: 6. The CDR3 consists of 16 residues. The CDR3 nucleotides read TGCGCCAGCAGCGGCGGGACTAGCGGTGACACAGATACGCAGTATTTT. Protein sequence: CASSGGTSGDTDTQYF.

The chain links TRBV7-9 to TRBJ1-4; 8 nucleotides align to TRBD1. The V and J ends lost 4 bases and 0 bases, in that order; junction bases with no gene match: 10. CDR1 and CDR2 from the germline V gene are SEHNR and FQNEAQ (reference sequence). There are 18 residues in the CDR3. CDR3 protein: CASSSTGALGTTNEKLFF. The CDR3 DNA is TGTGCCAGCAGCTCGACAGGGGCGCTCGGTACAACTAATGAAAAACTGTTTTTT.